Sequencing of this T cell receptor beta chain was carried out in a study of graft-versus-host responses after intestinal transplantation. Looking at the study overall: Multivisceral, liver-intestinal, or isolated intestinal transplants were performed in recipients. Study results and caveats: The highest levels of circulating GvH clones went along with early declines in HvG clones after transplant.

A word on this clone: Its antigen is as yet unknown.

The CDR3 consists of 13 residues. V shed 4 bases and J 5 bases; nucleotides not matched to a gene: 4. In germline, CDR1 is SGHRS, CDR2 YFSETQ. Sequencing used immunoSEQ multiplex PCR; TCRdb keeps in-frame clones, though not all of them. The repertoire holds over 10,000 clones, with approximately 84% as singletons. Sequences were derived from PBMCs, sampled just over 300 days after intestinal transplant. The TCR originated in a human patient who received an intestinal transplant, so some T cells may come from the graft donor. This sequence joins TRBV5-1 and TRBJ2-5; 8 bases are shared with TRBD2. The CDR3, as DNA: TGCGCCAGCAGCCGGACTAGCTCGGAGACCCAGTACTTC. Translation gives CASSRTSSETQYF. The full variable domain, in which reference TRBV5-1 and TRBJ2-5 provide the parts outside the CDR3, is KAGVTQTPRYLIKTRGQQVTLSCSPISGHRSVSWYQQTPGQGLQFLFEYFSETQRNKGNFPGRFSGRQFSNSRSEMNVSTLELGDSALYLCASSRTSSETQYFGPGTRLLVL.